This TCR beta chain was documented in a study of shared clonotypes between healthy human individuals. Notes on the study in general: Clonotype sharing among donors was thought likely to change with sequencing depth.

As to this clone: Its antigen remains unknown.

Sequencing was performed with immunoSEQ multiplex PCR; in TCRdb, only in-frame clones are kept and a portion is missing. The sample has about half a million clones, 60% to 85% seen once. Germline V gene data show CDR1 as SGHTA and CDR2 as FQGNSA. CDR3 length: 13 amino acids. The V end was cut by 4 bases, the J end by 4 bases, with 7 bases between. The V gene is TRBV7-2, the J gene TRBJ2-2; unclear D gene. The sequencing sample was made of PBMCs. This receptor was obtained from a woman aged 40 to 49 in good health. Some clones in this sample may be carry-over from other donors' samples. This CDR3 is CASSYGFTGELFF. CDR3 bases: TGTGCCAGCAGCTACGGGTTCACCGGGGAGCTGTTTTTT.